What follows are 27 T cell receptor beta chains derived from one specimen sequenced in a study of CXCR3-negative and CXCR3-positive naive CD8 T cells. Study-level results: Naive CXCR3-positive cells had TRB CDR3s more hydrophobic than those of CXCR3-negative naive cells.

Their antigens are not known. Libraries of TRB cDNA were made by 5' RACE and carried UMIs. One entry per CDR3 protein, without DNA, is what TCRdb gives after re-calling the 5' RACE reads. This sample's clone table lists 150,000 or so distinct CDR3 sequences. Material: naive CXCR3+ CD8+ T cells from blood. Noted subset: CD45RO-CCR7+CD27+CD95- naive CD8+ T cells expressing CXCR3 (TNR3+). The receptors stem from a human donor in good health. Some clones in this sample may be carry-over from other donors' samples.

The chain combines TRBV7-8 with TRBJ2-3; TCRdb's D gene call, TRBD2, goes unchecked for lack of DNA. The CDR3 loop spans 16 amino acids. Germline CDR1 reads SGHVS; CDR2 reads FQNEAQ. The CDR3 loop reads CASSLHGAPATDTQYF.

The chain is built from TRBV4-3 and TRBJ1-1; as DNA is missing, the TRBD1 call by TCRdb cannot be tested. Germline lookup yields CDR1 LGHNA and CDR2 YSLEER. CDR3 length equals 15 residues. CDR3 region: CASSQDSGRYTEAFF.

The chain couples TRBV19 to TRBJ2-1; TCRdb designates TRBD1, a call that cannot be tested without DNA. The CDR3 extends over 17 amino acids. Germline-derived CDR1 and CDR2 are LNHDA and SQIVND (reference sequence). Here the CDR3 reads CASSFSWGGAAYNEQFF.

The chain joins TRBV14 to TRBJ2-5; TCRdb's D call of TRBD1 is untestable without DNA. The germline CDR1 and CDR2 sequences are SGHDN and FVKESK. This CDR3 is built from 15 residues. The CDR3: CASSQETGGSETQYF.

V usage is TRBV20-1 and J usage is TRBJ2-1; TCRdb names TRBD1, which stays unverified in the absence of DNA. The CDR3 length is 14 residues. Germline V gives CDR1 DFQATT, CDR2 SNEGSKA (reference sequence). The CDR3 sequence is CSARGQGEVAEQFF.

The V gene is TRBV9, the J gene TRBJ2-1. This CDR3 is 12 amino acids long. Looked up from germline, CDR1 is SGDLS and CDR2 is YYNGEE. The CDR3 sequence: CASSVEGSEQFF. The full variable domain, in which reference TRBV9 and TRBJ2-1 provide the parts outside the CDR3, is DSGVTQTPKHLITATGQRVTLRCSPRSGDLSVYWYQQSLDQGLQFLIQYYNGEERAKGNILERFSAQQFPDLHSELNLSSLELGDSALYFCASSVEGSEQFFGPGTRLTVL.

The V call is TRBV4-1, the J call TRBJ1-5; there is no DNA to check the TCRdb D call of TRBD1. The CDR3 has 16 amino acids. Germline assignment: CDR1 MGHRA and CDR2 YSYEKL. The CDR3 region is CASSRRQGGENQPQHF.

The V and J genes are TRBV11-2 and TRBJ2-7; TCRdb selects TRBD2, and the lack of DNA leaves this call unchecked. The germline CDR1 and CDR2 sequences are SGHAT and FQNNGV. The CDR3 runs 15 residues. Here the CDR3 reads CASSPALTVPGEQYF. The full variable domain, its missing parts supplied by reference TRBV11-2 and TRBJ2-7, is EAGVAQSPRYKIIEKRQSVAFWCNPISGHATLYWYQQILGQGPKLLIQFQNNGVVDDSQLPKDRFSAERLKGVDSTLKIQPAKLEDSAVYLCASSPALTVPGEQYFGPGTRLTVT.

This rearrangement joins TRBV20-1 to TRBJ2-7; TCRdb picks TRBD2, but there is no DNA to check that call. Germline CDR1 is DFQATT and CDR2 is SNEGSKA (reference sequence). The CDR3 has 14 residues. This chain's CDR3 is CSARASGRGYEQYF.

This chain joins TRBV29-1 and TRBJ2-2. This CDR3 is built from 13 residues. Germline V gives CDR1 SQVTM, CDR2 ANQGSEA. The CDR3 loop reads CSVLSTSAGELFF.

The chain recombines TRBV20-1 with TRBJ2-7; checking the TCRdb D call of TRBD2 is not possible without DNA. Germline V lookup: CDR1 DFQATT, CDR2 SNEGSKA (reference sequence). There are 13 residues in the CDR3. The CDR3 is CSATGLGSYEQYF.

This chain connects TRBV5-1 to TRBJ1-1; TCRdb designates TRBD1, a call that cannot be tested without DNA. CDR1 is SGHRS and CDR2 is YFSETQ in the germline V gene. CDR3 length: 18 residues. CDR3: CASSGTGVVGMMNTEAFF.

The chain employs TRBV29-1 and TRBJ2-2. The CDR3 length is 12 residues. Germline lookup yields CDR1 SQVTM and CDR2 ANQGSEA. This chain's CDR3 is CSVLLNTGELFF.

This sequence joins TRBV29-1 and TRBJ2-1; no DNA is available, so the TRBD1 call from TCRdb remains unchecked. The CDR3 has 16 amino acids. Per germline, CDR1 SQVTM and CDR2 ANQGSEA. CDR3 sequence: CSVDPRGHSSYNEQFF.

This chain's CDR3 is CASSPQDTEQYF. The chain is built from TRBV7-8 and TRBJ2-7. Germline V lookup: CDR1 SGHVS, CDR2 FQNEAQ. This CDR3 comprises 12 residues.

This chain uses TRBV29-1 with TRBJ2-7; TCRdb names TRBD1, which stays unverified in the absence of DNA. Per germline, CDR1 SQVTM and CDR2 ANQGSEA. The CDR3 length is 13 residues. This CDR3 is CSVRGGKGDEQYF.

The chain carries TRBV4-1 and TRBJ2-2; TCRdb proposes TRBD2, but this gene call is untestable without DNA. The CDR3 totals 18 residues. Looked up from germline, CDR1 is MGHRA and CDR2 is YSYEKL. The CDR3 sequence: CASSHPGLAGGHHGELFF.

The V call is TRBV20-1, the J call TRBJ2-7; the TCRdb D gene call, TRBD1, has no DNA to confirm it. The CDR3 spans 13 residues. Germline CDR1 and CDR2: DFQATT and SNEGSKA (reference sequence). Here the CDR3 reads CSANRQGAGEQYF.

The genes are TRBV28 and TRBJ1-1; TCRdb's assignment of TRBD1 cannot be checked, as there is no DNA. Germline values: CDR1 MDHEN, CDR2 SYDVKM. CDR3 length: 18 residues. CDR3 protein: CASSFPTSGGGMNTEAFF.

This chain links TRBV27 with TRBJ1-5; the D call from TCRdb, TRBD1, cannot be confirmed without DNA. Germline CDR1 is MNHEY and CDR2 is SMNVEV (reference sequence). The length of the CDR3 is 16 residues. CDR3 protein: CASSPLTGGGNQPQHF.

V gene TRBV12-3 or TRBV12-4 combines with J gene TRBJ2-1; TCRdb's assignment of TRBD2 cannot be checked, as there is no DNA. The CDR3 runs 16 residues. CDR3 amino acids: CASTDSGGAGANEEFF.

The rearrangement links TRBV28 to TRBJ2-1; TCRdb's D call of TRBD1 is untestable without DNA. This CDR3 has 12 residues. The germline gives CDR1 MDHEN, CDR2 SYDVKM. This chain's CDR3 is CASSAPGPEQFF.

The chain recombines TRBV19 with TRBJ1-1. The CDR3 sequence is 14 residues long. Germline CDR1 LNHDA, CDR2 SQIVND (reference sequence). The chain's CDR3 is CASSIMGSNTEAFF.

The CDR3 reads CASSVGVSTEAFF. V and J are TRBV9 and TRBJ1-1. In germline, CDR1 is SGDLS, CDR2 YYNGEE. The CDR3 length is 13 residues.

CDR3 amino acids: CAISGLTSPGEGYTF. This chain uses TRBV10-3 with TRBJ1-2; TCRdb reports TRBD1, a call that lacks DNA to check it against. From germline, CDR1 is ENHRY and CDR2 SYGVKD. The CDR3 is 15 residues long.

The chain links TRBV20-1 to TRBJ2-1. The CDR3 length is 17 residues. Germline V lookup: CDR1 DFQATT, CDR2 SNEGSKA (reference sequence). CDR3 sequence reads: CSARVRITQGSYNEQFF.

The CDR3 is CASSQDRTGANYGYTF. The chain employs TRBV3-1 and TRBJ1-2; TCRdb lists TRBD1, though no DNA is available to test this call. The CDR3 is 16 residues long. Germline V lookup: CDR1 LGHDT, CDR2 YNNKEL (reference sequence).